This is a list of T cell receptor beta chains from one sample in a study of T cell responses to AZD1222 COVID-19 vaccine. The table came from immunoSEQ multiplex PCR; TCRdb's copy has only in-frame clones and leaves some out. The sample lists under 110,000 clones; about 86% were seen once. Here the sequenced sample was peripheral blood, taken on day 0 of AZD1222 vaccination. These receptor sequences come from an adult in good health. The CDR3 runs from the conserved cysteine through the conserved F or W. The D gene is left open where the match is weak. Clone sizes are given selectively: once, few, many, or a class where the clone is expanded.

>TRBJ1-6|NA|TRBV30|TRBD1
TGTGCCTGGAGTGCAGGGGGAATTGGTAATTCACCCCTCCACTTT
CAWSAGGIGNSPLHF
>TRBJ2-5|NA|TRBV6-1|NA
TGTGCCAGCAGAGAAGCCCCCGGGAGAGGAGAGACCCAGTACTTC
CASREAPGRGETQYF
>TRBJ1-3|NA|TRBV7-2|NA
TGTGCCAGCAGCTTTCCACGGGGCGCACAAGGAAACACCATATATTTT
CASSFPRGAQGNTIYF
>TRBJ1-1|NA|TRBV7-2|NA
TGTGCCAGCAGCCCAACCTTGGAGAACACTGAAGCTTTCTTT
CASSPTLENTEAFF
>TRBJ1-1|NA|TRBV27|NA
TGTGCCAGCAGTTTCGCAGCTTCGAACACTGAAGCTTTCTTT
CASSFAASNTEAFF
>TRBJ1-1|NA|TRBV19|NA
TGTGCCAGTAGTATAGAACGGTCCATGAACACTGAAGCTTTCTTT
CASSIERSMNTEAFF
>TRBJ1-5|NA|TRBV10-3|NA
TGTGCCATCAGTGAGTCGGTAGGGTATAGCAATCAGCCCCAGCATTTT
CAISESVGYSNQPQHF
>TRBJ1-4|NA|TRBV5-4|TRBD1
TGTGCCAGCAGCGGGACAGGGCTGGGCGAAAAACTGTTTTTT
CASSGTGLGEKLFF
>TRBJ1-2|NA|TRBV28|NA
TGTGCCAGCAGTTTCCCGGGGGCTCTTACTAACTATGGCTACACCTTC
CASSFPGALTNYGYTF
>TRBJ2-4|once|TRBV5-4|TRBD2
TGTGCCAGCAGCCAGAAGGTGGGACTAGCGGGCAAAAACATTCAGTACTTC
CASSQKVGLAGKNIQYF
>TRBJ1-5|NA|TRBV7-8|NA
TGTGCCAGCAGCTTATTAATAGGGCAGGCCAATCAGCCCCAGCATTTT
CASSLLIGQANQPQHF
>TRBJ1-1|NA|TRBV7-6|TRBD1
TGTGCCAGCAGCACCCGACAGGGCGTGAACACTGAAGCTTTCTTT
CASSTRQGVNTEAFF
>TRBJ2-7|once|TRBV7-9|TRBD2
TGTGCCAGCAGCTATAAGCGGGAGGGCTACGAGCAGTACTTC
CASSYKREGYEQYF
>TRBJ2-7|NA|TRBV7-6|TRBD1
TGTGCCAGCAGCTCGTACCAGGGGGACGAGCAGTACTTC
CASSSYQGDEQYF
>TRBJ1-2|NA|TRBV4-1|NA
TGCGCCAGCAGCCAAGTGGGGTTAGGCTACACCTTC
CASSQVGLGYTF
>TRBJ1-1|NA|TRBV9|NA
TGTGCCAGCAGCGCCCTGGGGGGTGAGACTGAAGCTTTCTTT
CASSALGGETEAFF
>TRBJ2-1|NA|TRBV30|TRBD2
TGTGCCTGGAGTGCCGAACTAGCGGGGGCCTTAGATGAGCAGTTCTTC
CAWSAELAGALDEQFF
>TRBJ1-2|NA|TRBV14|NA
TGTGCCAGCAGCCAAGTGCGGGGGGAAGGCTACACCTTC
CASSQVRGEGYTF
>TRBJ1-1|once|TRBV28|NA
TGTGCCAGCAGTCCACCTTCTATGGTAACTGAAGCTTTCTTT
CASSPPSMVTEAFF
>TRBJ2-3|NA|TRBV3-1/TRBV3-2|TRBD2
TGTGCCAGCAGTCATGGACTAGCGGGCACAGATACGCAGTATTTT
CASSHGLAGTDTQYF
>TRBJ1-2|NA|TRBV24-1|NA
TGTGCCACCAGTGATTTGTTGGAGTACACCTTC
CATSDLLEYTF
>TRBJ1-1|NA|TRBV6-2/TRBV6-3|NA
TGTGCCAGCAGTTACCAGGTGAACACTGAAGCTTTCTTT
CASSYQVNTEAFF
>TRBJ2-7|NA|TRBV18|TRBD1
TGTGCCAGCTCACCTTCGACAGGGGGCTACGAGCAGTACTTC
CASSPSTGGYEQYF
>TRBJ2-1|NA|TRBV27|TRBD1
TGTGCCAGCAGTCCCGGGACAGCTTTAAACAATGAGCAGTTCTTC
CASSPGTALNNEQFF
>TRBJ2-5|NA|TRBV18|NA
TGTGCCAGCTCCCTACTCCAAGAGACCCAGTACTTC
CASSLLQETQYF
>TRBJ1-1|few|TRBV19|TRBD1
TGTGCCAGTAGTATCACAGGGGCCGGCACTGAAGCTTTCTTT
CASSITGAGTEAFF
>TRBJ2-1|NA|TRBV9|TRBD2
TGTGCCAGCAGCCGGACTAGCTGGAACAATGAGCAGTTCTTC
CASSRTSWNNEQFF
>TRBJ2-5|NA|TRBV19|NA
TGTGCCAGTAGCGATAGACAGACACGAGAGACCCAGTACTTC
CASSDRQTRETQYF
>TRBJ2-1|NA|TRBV6-2/TRBV6-3|NA
TGTGCCAGCAGTGTTTTGGGGAGTCCCACCAATGAGCAGTTCTTC
CASSVLGSPTNEQFF
>TRBJ2-2|NA|TRBV4-3|NA
TGCGCCAGCAGCCAAGACCCGGGCCCTGGGGTGGGGGAGCTGTTTTTT
CASSQDPGPGVGELFF
>TRBJ1-1|few|TRBV19|NA
TGTGCCAGTAGTACCCTTCCCGGGACAGAAGCTTTCTTT
CASSTLPGTEAFF
>TRBJ1-4|NA|TRBV5-1|NA
TGCGCCAGCAGCTTGCAGGGCTCCTCGCAGGGGTCAACTAATGAAAAACTGTTTTTT
CASSLQGSSQGSTNEKLFF
>TRBJ1-5|NA|TRBV18|NA
TGTGCCAGCTCACTGGATACGGACAGGCCCCAGCATTTT
CASSLDTDRPQHF
>TRBJ2-3|NA|TRBV5-4|NA
TGTGCCAGCAGCTTTACCGGGACAATCACAGATACGCAGTATTTT
CASSFTGTITDTQYF
>TRBJ1-5|NA|TRBV6-5|TRBD1
TGTGCCAGCAGGCCGACAGGGGGCAGTCAGCCCCAGCATTTT
CASRPTGGSQPQHF
>TRBJ2-7|NA|TRBV28|NA
TGTGCCAGCAGGTTCTCCCACGGTACCTACGAGCAGTACTTC
CASRFSHGTYEQYF
>TRBJ1-6|NA|TRBV6-6|NA
TGTGCCAGCACCGAGATGGCTAATTCACCCCTCCACTTT
CASTEMANSPLHF
>TRBJ1-1|few|TRBV30|NA
TGTGCCTGGTACGTGGGACACGGCGGACTGAACACTGAAGCTTTCTTT
CAWYVGHGGLNTEAFF
>TRBJ2-1|NA|TRBV7-2|NA
TGTGCCAGCAGCACTACCTACAATGAGCAGTTCTTC
CASSTTYNEQFF
>TRBJ1-3|NA|TRBV4-2|NA
TGTGCCAGCAGCCTCGATCCCCAGTTCTCTGGAAACACCATATATTTT
CASSLDPQFSGNTIYF
>TRBJ2-7|NA|TRBV7-2|TRBD2
TGTGCCAGCACTAGGACTAGCGGGGGAAACTACGAGCAGTACTTC
CASTRTSGGNYEQYF
>TRBJ1-5|NA|TRBV7-2|NA
TGTGCCAGCAGCTTAAATGGGGGGTATAGCAATCAGCCCCAGCATTTT
CASSLNGGYSNQPQHF
>TRBJ1-6|once|TRBV3-1/TRBV3-2|NA
TGTGCCAGCAGCACTGCTGGGACTGGCGATAATTCACCCCTCCACTTT
CASSTAGTGDNSPLHF
>TRBJ2-7|NA|TRBV7-2|NA
TGTGCCAGCAGCTTAGCATCGCCTAGCGAATACGAGCAGTACTTC
CASSLASPSEYEQYF
>TRBJ1-2|NA|TRBV28|TRBD1
TGTGCCAGCAGTTTCCAGACAGGGGCTAACTATGGCTACACCTTC
CASSFQTGANYGYTF
>TRBJ1-1|NA|TRBV6-1|TRBD1
TGTGCCAGCAGTGACAGGGGGCGAACTGAAGCTTTCTTT
CASSDRGRTEAFF
>TRBJ2-7|once|TRBV4-2|NA
TGTGCCAGCAGCCAGGGGGACTCCGAGGTTGGCGAGCAGTACTTC
CASSQGDSEVGEQYF
>TRBJ2-3|NA|TRBV7-9|NA
TGTGCCAGCAGCTTGTCAGGGGGGCGCACAGATACGCAGTATTTT
CASSLSGGRTDTQYF